The 3 T cell receptor beta chains listed next were all sequenced from one sample in a study of shared clonotypes between healthy human individuals. The method was immunoSEQ multiplex PCR; TCRdb's version includes in-frame clones alone and lacks a portion of them. This table holds over 400,000 clones, about 96% found once. The source material was naive CD4+ T cells sorted from blood. Subset of the sample: CD45RA+ positively selected. The receptor source for this set is a woman in her twenties or thirties in good health.

The rearrangement joins TRBV28 to TRBJ2-1; 12 bases are shared with TRBD2. In germline, CDR1 is MDHEN, CDR2 SYDVKM. V lost 6 bases to trimming and J lost 15 bases; unmatched junction nucleotides: 15. The CDR3 has 15 amino acids. Here the CDR3 DNA reads TGTGCCAGCAGAAAGCGGACTAGCGGGACACACAGCCGGTTCTTC. Translated, it gives CASRKRTSGTHSRFF.

The V call is TRBV28, the J call TRBJ2-7; the D gene could be TRBD1 or TRBD2 (5 bases each). Per germline, CDR1 MDHEN and CDR2 SYDVKM. CDR3 length: 15 residues. V dropped 2 bases and J dropped 2 bases, with 13 bases sitting between them. CDR3 DNA: TGTGCCAGCAGTTTAGGGGGAAGAGTAACCTACGAGCAGTACTTC. As protein: CASSLGGRVTYEQYF.

This rearrangement joins TRBV9 to TRBJ2-3; TRBD2 aligns across 9 bases. The CDR3 consists of 18 residues. J gave up 2 bases and V 4 bases, and 14 bases lay outside the gene matches. Germline CDR1 SGDLS, CDR2 YYNGEE. The CDR3, as DNA: TGTGCCAGCAGCTCCGAGACTGAGCTAGCGGGGATCACAGATACGCAGTATTTT. Protein: CASSSETELAGITDTQYF.